This is a list of T cell receptor beta chains from one sample in a study of cytomegalovirus exposure and HLA in healthy donors. Only in-frame clones appear in the TCRdb table, and some are missing; sequencing was by immunoSEQ multiplex PCR. Among fewer than 95,000 clones listed, 65% to 80% were seen once. The sequencing input was PBMCs. The receptors were gathered from a man aged 35 to 55 in good health and CMV-seronegative. Each CDR3 is given with its conserved first and last residue. The D gene is left open where the match is weak. Clone size, where shown, is once, few, many, or a class for clones that have expanded.

v_call	clone_size	cdr3_length	d_call	j_call	cdr3_aa	cdr3_nt
TRBV25-1	-	16	TRBD1	TRBJ2-6	CAMGGQGNSGANVLTF	TGTGCCATGGGGGGACAGGGCAACTCTGGGGCCAACGTCCTGACTTTC
TRBV30	-	16	TRBD1	TRBJ1-3	CAWASGTGSSGNTIYF	TGTGCCTGGGCATCCGGGACAGGTAGCTCTGGAAACACCATATATTTT
TRBV6-1	-	13	-	TRBJ2-7	CASRGLLAYEQYF	TGTGCCAGCCGGGGTTTATTGGCGTACGAGCAGTACTTC
TRBV5-8	-	15	-	TRBJ1-3	CASSFGWTGGNTIYF	TGTGCCAGCAGCTTTGGCTGGACGGGGGGAAACACCATATATTTT
TRBV7-2	-	15	TRBD1	TRBJ1-5	CASSASDRFNQPQHF	TGTGCCAGCAGCGCTTCGGACAGGTTCAATCAGCCCCAGCATTTT
TRBV6-6	-	15	-	TRBJ1-2	CASSYNYAGRGGYTF	TGTGCCAGCAGTTACAATTATGCGGGGAGGGGCGGCTACACCTTC
TRBV7-9	-	18	-	TRBJ1-5	CASSLAGNKLYSNQPQHF	TGTGCCAGCAGCTTAGCCGGGAATAAGTTGTATAGCAATCAGCCCCAGCATTTT
TRBV27	once	16	-	TRBJ2-1	CASSLFGRGAVNEQFF	TGTGCCAGCAGTTTATTTGGTCGGGGGGCGGTGAATGAGCAGTTCTTC
TRBV19	-	14	TRBD1	TRBJ1-5	CASRGQDGNQPQHF	TGTGCCAGTAGGGGACAGGACGGCAATCAGCCCCAGCATTTT
TRBV2	-	14	-	TRBJ1-1	CASSAGAVDTEAFF	TGTGCCAGCAGTGCAGGGGCGGTTGACACTGAAGCTTTCTTT
TRBV28	few	13	-	TRBJ1-2	CASSQSLADGYTF	TGTGCCAGCAGTCAAAGTTTGGCGGATGGCTACACCTTC
TRBV28	-	16	-	TRBJ1-5	CASSLRQGAYNQPQHF	TGTGCCAGCAGTTTACGGCAGGGCGCCTACAATCAGCCCCAGCATTTT
TRBV28	-	14	-	TRBJ1-1	CASSLSGVGTEAFF	TGTGCCAGCAGTTTAAGCGGGGTGGGCACTGAAGCTTTCTTT
TRBV19	-	15	TRBD1	TRBJ1-4	CASSIRTGTNEKLFF	TGTGCCAGTAGTATACGGACAGGAACTAATGAAAAACTGTTTTTT
TRBV4-3	-	14	TRBD1	TRBJ2-1	CASSQGRGQYEQFF	TGCGCCAGCAGCCAAGGCCGGGGACAGTATGAGCAGTTCTTC
TRBV25-1	few	14	-	TRBJ2-2	CAPQSQGRTGELFF	TGTGCCCCCCAGTCCCAGGGCAGGACCGGGGAGCTGTTTTTT
TRBV27	-	16	-	TRBJ2-1	CASSSYREGTYNEQFF	TGTGCCAGCAGTTCGTACAGGGAGGGAACCTACAATGAGCAGTTCTTC
TRBV30	-	13	TRBD1	TRBJ2-7	CAWSHRGPYEQYF	TGTGCCTGGAGTCACAGGGGGCCCTACGAGCAGTACTTC
TRBV30	few	11	-	TRBJ1-6	CAWSVLHYHHF	TGTGCCTGGAGTGTACTACACTACCACCACTTT
TRBV7-2	-	15	TRBD2	TRBJ2-4	CASRMIAGGGDIQYF	TGTGCCAGCAGGATGATAGCGGGGGGTGGAGACATTCAGTACTTC
TRBV15	-	14	-	TRBJ2-7	CATSPKGGRREQYF	TGTGCCACCAGCCCTAAAGGGGGACGGCGCGAGCAGTACTTC
TRBV9	-	14	-	TRBJ1-2	CASSVGKAVYGYTF	TGTGCCAGCAGCGTAGGAAAGGCGGTCTATGGCTACACCTTC
TRBV7-2	once	13	-	TRBJ1-2	CASTRDRLGGYTF	TGTGCCAGCACCCGAGACAGGTTAGGGGGCTACACCTTC
TRBV6-5	-	13	TRBD1	TRBJ1-1	CASSYSPGQAAFF	TGTGCCAGCAGTTACTCACCGGGACAGGCAGCTTTCTTT
TRBV2	-	15	-	TRBJ2-7	CASRVSGMGLYEQYF	TGTGCCAGCAGAGTCAGTGGGATGGGGCTCTACGAGCAGTACTTC
TRBV6-5	once	15	-	TRBJ1-4	CASRSQGAEGEKLFF	TGTGCCAGCAGATCACAGGGCGCGGAAGGTGAAAAACTGTTTTTT
TRBV25-1	-	18	TRBD1	TRBJ2-7	CASSEYSPGQVTARGQYF	TGTGCCAGCAGTGAATACTCCCCCGGACAGGTGACGGCTCGGGGGCAGTACTTC
TRBV28	few	17	TRBD2	TRBJ2-7	CASIPGLAGGLLYEQYF	TGTGCCAGCATTCCCGGACTAGCGGGGGGGCTTCTCTACGAGCAGTACTTC
TRBV7-9	few	16	-	TRBJ2-1	CASSFFDGGLNNEQFF	TGTGCCAGCAGCTTCTTCGATGGGGGGTTGAACAATGAGCAGTTCTTC
TRBV12-5	-	14	TRBD1	TRBJ2-2	CASGSQGATGELFF	TGTGCTAGTGGATCCCAGGGGGCCACCGGGGAGCTGTTTTTT
TRBV4-3	-	15	-	TRBJ1-3	CASSQDRAAGNTIYF	TGCGCCAGCAGCCAAGACAGGGCGGCTGGAAACACCATATATTTT
TRBV7-9	few	16	-	TRBJ2-4	CASSLGSGLTKNIQYF	TGTGCCAGCAGCTTGGGAAGCGGGTTGACCAAAAACATTCAGTACTTC
TRBV4-2	-	17	TRBD2	TRBJ2-3	CASSLDQRGSTTDTQYF	TGTGCCAGCAGCCTTGACCAGCGGGGGTCTACCACAGATACGCAGTATTTT
TRBV9	-	16	-	TRBJ2-1	CASSVDARKFGNEQFF	TGTGCCAGCAGCGTTGATGCCAGGAAGTTTGGCAATGAGCAGTTCTTC
TRBV18	-	13	-	TRBJ2-2	CASSRDRTGELFF	TGTGCCAGCTCACGAGACAGGACCGGGGAGCTGTTTTTT
TRBV11-3	-	14	TRBD1	TRBJ2-7	CASSLDQGAYEQYF	TGTGCCAGCAGCTTAGATCAGGGGGCCTACGAGCAGTACTTC
TRBV9	-	14	-	TRBJ2-3	CASSVRGWGDTQYF	TGTGCCAGCAGCGTGCGGGGTTGGGGAGATACGCAGTATTTT
TRBV6-1	-	12	TRBD1	TRBJ1-2	CASRPGGMGYTF	TGTGCCAGCAGACCAGGGGGTATGGGCTACACCTTC
TRBV29-1	-	13	-	TRBJ1-1	CSVAGVLNTEAFF	TGCAGCGTTGCGGGGGTATTGAACACTGAAGCTTTCTTT
TRBV7-6	-	19	TRBD2	TRBJ2-2	CASSGRLAGAPLNTGELFF	TGTGCCAGCAGCGGACGACTAGCGGGGGCTCCCCTGAACACCGGGGAGCTGTTTTTT
TRBV11-1	-	15	TRBD1	TRBJ1-1	CASSQYGTGATEAFF	TGTGCCAGCAGCCAATACGGGACAGGGGCTACTGAAGCTTTCTTT
TRBV5-1	-	14	-	TRBJ2-3	CASKLRGSTDTQYF	TGCGCCAGCAAATTGCGGGGAAGCACAGATACGCAGTATTTT
TRBV30	few	18	-	TRBJ1-1	CAWSDPRGGGALNTEAFF	TGTGCCTGGAGCGATCCGCGTGGCGGGGGAGCCCTGAACACTGAAGCTTTCTTT
TRBV5-6	few	15	TRBD1	TRBJ1-5	CASSFADRGIQPQHF	TGTGCCAGCAGCTTCGCCGACAGGGGGATTCAGCCCCAGCATTTT
TRBV5-5	few	15	TRBD2	TRBJ2-7	CASSLYGGISYEQYF	TGTGCCAGCAGCTTGTACGGGGGGATCTCCTACGAGCAGTACTTC
TRBV18	-	15	TRBD1	TRBJ1-1	CASSPAGTGNTEAFF	TGTGCCAGCTCACCAGCCGGGACAGGGAACACTGAAGCTTTCTTT
TRBV5-1	-	15	-	TRBJ2-7	CASRPAIGVWDEQYF	TGCGCCAGCAGACCGGCCATCGGGGTTTGGGACGAGCAGTACTTC
TRBV5-1	-	15	TRBD1	TRBJ2-7	CASSVDRASSYEQYF	TGCGCCAGCAGCGTCGACAGGGCGAGCTCCTACGAGCAGTACTTC
TRBV7-9	-	16	TRBD1	TRBJ2-7	CASSLGPGQGIYEQYF	TGTGCCAGCAGCTTAGGACCGGGACAGGGCATTTACGAGCAGTACTTC
TRBV4-2	-	17	TRBD2	TRBJ2-1	CASSQDKAGGAYNEQFF	TGTGCCAGCAGCCAAGATAAAGCGGGGGGGGCCTACAATGAGCAGTTCTTC
TRBV2	-	15	-	TRBJ1-1	CASSSYRQRNTEAFF	TGTGCCAGCAGCTCATACCGACAGCGGAACACTGAAGCTTTCTTT
TRBV19	-	14	-	TRBJ1-1	CASTIGGLNTEAFF	TGTGCCAGTACCATCGGAGGGTTGAACACTGAAGCTTTCTTT
TRBV9	-	16	-	TRBJ2-3	CASSAGPGDSTDTQYF	TGTGCCAGCAGCGCGGGGCCGGGGGATAGCACAGATACGCAGTATTTT